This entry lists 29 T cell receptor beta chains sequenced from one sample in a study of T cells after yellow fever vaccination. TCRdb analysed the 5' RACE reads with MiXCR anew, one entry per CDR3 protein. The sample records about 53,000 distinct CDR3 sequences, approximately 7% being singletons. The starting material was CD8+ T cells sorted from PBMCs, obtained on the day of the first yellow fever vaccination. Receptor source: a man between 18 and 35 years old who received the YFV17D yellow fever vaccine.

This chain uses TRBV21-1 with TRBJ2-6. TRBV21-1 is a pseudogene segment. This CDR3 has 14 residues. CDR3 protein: CASSKNQGANVLTF. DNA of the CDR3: TGTGCCAGCAGCAAAAATCAGGGGGCCAACGTCCTGACTTTC.

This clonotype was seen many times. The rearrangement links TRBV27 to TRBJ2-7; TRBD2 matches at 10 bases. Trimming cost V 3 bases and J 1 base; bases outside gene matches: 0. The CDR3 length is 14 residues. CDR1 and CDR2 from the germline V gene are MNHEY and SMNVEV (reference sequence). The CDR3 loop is CASSFSGGSYEQYF. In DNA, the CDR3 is TGTGCCAGCAGTTTTAGCGGGGGGTCCTACGAGCAGTACTTC.

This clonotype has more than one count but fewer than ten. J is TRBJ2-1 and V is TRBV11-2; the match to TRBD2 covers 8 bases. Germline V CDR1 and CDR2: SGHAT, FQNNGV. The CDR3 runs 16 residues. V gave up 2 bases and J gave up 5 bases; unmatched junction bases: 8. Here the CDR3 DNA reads TGTGCCAGCAGCTTACCCGGACTAGCCGTGAACAATGAGCAGTTCTTC. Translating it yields CASSLPGLAVNNEQFF.

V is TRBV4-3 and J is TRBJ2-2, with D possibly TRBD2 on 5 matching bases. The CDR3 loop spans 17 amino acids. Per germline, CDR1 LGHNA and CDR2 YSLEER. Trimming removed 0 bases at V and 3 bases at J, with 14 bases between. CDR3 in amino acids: CASSQDLTGYDTGELFF. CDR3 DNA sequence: TGCGCCAGCAGCCAAGATCTAACGGGATATGACACCGGGGAGCTGTTTTTT.

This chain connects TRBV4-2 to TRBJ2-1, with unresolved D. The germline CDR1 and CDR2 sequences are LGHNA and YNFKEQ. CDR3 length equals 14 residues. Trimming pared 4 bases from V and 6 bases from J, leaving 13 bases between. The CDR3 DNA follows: TGTGCCAGCAGCCCCGAGGTCCGCTGCAATGAGCAGTTCTTC. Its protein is CASSPEVRCNEQFF.

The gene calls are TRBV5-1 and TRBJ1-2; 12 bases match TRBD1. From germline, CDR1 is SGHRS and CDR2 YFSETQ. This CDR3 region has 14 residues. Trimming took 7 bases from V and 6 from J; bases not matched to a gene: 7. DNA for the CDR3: TGCGCCAGCGGGACAGGGGGCCAATTGCATGGCTACACCTTC. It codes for CASGTGGQLHGYTF.

In DNA form, the CDR3 reads TGTGCCAGTAGTTTGCAGGGGCCGGGCTATGGCTACACCTTC. Translating it yields CASSLQGPGYGYTF. V is TRBV19 and J is TRBJ1-2; D is possibly TRBD1 (6 bases). The V gene lost 5 bases and the J gene lost 4 bases, with 14 bases spanning the gap. The germline CDR1 and CDR2 sequences are LNHDA and SQIVND (reference sequence). This CDR3 spans 14 amino acids.

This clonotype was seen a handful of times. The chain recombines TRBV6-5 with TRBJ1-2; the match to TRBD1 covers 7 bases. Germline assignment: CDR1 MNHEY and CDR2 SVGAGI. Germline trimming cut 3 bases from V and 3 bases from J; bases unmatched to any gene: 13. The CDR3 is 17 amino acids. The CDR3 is CASSYGLDREYYYGYTF. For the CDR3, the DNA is TGTGCCAGCAGTTATGGTCTCGACAGGGAATATTACTATGGCTACACCTTC.

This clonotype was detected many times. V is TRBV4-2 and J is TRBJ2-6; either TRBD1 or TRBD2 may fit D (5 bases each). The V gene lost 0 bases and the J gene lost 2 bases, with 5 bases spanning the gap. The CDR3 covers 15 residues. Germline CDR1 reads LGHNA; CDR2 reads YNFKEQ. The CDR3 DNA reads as TGTGCCAGCAGCCAAGAGGGGGCTGGGGCCAACGTCCTGACTTTC. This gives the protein CASSQEGAGANVLTF.

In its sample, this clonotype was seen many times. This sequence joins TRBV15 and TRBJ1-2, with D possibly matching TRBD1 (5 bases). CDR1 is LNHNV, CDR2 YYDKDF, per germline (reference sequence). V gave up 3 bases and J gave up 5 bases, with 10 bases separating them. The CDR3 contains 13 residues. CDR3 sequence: CATSRPDSYGYTF. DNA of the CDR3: TGTGCCACCAGCAGGCCCGACAGTTATGGCTACACCTTC.

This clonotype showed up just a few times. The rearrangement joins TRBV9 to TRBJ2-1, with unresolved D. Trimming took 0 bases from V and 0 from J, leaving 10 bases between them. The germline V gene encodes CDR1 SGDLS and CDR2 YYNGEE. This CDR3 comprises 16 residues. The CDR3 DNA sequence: TGTGCCAGCAGCGTAGATGGCGAGAGCTCCTACAATGAGCAGTTCTTC. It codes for CASSVDGESSYNEQFF. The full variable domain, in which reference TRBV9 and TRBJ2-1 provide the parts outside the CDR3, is DSGVTQTPKHLITATGQRVTLRCSPRSGDLSVYWYQQSLDQGLQFLIQYYNGEERAKGNILERFSAQQFPDLHSELNLSSLELGDSALYFCASSVDGESSYNEQFFGPGTRLTVL.

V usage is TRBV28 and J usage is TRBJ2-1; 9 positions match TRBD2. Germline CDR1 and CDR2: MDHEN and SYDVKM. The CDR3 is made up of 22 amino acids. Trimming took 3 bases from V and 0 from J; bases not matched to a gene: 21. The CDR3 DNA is TGTGCCAGCAGTTTCAATCCCTACAAGGGGGCGGGGGGGCCCTTCTCCTACAATGAGCAGTTCTTC. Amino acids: CASSFNPYKGAGGPFSYNEQFF.

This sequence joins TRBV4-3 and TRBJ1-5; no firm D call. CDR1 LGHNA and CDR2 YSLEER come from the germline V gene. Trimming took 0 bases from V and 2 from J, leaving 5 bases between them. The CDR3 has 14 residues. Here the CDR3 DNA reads TGCGCCAGCAGCCAAGACGTGGGCAATCAGCCCCAGCATTTT. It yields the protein CASSQDVGNQPQHF.

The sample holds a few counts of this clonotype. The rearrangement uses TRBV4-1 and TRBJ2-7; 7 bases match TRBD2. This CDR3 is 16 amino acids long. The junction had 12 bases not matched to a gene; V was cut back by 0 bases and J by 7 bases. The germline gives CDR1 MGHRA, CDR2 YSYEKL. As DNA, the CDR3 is TGCGCCAGCAGCCAAGATCGAGGGGCGGCCGGGGGGGAGCAGTACGTC. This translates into CASSQDRGAAGGEQYV.

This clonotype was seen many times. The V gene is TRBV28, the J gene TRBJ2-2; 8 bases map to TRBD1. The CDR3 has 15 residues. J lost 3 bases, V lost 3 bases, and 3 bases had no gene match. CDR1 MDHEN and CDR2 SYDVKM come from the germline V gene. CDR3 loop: CASSLYRGDTGELFF. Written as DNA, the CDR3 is TGTGCCAGCAGTTTGTACAGGGGGGACACCGGGGAGCTGTTTTTT.

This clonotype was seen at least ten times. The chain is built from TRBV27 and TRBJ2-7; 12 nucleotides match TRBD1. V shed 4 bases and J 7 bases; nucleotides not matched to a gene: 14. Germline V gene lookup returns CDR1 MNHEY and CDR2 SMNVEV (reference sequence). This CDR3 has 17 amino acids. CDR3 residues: CASSSTTRDRGPWEQYF. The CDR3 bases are TGTGCCAGCAGTTCTACAACCCGGGACAGGGGGCCTTGGGAGCAGTACTTC.

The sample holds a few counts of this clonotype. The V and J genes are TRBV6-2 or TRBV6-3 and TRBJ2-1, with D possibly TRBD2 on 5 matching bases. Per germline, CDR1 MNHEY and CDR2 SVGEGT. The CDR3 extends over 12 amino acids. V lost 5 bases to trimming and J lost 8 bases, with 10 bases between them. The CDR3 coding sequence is TGTGCCAGCAGTCACGCCGGGGATGAGCAGTTCTTC. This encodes CASSHAGDEQFF.

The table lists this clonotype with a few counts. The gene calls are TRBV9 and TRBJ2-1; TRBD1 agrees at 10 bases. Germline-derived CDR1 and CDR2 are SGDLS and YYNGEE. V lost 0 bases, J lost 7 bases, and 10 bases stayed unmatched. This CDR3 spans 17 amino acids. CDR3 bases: TGTGCCAGCAGCGTAGGGAGGACAGGGGGTTTCTTGAATGAGCAGTTCTTC. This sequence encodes CASSVGRTGGFLNEQFF.

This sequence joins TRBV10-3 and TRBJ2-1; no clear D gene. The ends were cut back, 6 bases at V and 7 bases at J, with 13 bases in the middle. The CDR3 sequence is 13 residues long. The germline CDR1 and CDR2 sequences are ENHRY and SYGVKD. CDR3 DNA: TGTGCCATCAGGGACGGCCAGATTAATGAGCAGTTCTTC. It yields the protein CAIRDGQINEQFF.

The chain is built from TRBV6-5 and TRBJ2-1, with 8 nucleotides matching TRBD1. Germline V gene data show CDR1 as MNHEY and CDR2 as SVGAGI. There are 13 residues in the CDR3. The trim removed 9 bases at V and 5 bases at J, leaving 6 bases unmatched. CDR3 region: CAREDRGNNEQFF. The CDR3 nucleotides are TGTGCCAGGGAAGACAGGGGAAACAATGAGCAGTTCTTC.

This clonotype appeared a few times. The CDR3 DNA reads as TGTGCCAGCTTTAGTGGGGCCTACAATGAGCAGTTCTTC. Translated: CASFSGAYNEQFF. The genes are TRBV6-5 and TRBJ2-1; D is unresolved. The CDR3 has 13 residues. Germline CDR1 reads MNHEY; CDR2 reads SVGAGI. V lost 8 bases and J 2 bases, leaving 10 bases between the germline ends.

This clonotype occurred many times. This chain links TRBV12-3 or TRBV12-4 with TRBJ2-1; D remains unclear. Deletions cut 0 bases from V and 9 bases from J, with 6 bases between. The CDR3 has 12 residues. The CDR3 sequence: CASSLAPIEQFF. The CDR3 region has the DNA TGTGCCAGCAGTTTAGCACCGATTGAGCAGTTCTTC.

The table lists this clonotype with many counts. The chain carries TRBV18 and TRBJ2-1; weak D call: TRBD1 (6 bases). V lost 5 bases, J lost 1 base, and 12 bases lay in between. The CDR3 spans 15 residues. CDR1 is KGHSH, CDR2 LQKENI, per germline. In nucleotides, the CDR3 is TGTGCCAGCTCATATGGACAGTATTCCTACAATGAGCAGTTCTTC. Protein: CASSYGQYSYNEQFF.

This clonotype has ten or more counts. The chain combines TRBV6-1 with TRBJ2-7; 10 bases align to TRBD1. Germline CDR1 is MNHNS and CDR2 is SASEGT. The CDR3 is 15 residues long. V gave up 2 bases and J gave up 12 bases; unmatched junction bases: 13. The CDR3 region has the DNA TGTGCCAGCAGTGAATTCGGGACAGGGGATCCTGGGCTGTACTTC. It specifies CASSEFGTGDPGLYF.

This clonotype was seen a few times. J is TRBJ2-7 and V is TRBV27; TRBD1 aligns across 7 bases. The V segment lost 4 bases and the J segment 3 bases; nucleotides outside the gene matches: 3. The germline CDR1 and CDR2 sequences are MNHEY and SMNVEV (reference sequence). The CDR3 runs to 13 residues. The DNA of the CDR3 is TGTGCCAGCAGTTACAGGGGTAGCTACGAGCAGTACTTC. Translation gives CASSYRGSYEQYF.

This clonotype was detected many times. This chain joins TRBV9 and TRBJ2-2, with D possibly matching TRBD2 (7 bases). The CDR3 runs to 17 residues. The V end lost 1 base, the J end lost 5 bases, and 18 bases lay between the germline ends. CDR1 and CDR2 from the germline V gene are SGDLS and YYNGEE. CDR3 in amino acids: CASSVLRGGEETGELFF. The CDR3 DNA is TGTGCCAGCAGCGTACTCCGCGGGGGCGAGGAAACCGGGGAGCTGTTTTTT.

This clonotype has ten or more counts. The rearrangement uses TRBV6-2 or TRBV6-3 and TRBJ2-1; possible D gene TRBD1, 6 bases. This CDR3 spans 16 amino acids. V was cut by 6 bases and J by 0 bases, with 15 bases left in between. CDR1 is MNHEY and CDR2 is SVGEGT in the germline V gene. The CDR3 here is CASSWDTESSYNEQFF. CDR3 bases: TGTGCCAGCAGCTGGGACACAGAGAGCTCCTACAATGAGCAGTTCTTC.

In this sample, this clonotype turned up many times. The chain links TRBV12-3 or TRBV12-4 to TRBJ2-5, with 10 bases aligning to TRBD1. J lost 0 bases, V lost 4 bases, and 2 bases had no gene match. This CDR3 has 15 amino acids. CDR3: CASSYGTGDQETQYF. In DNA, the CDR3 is TGTGCCAGCAGTTATGGGACAGGGGACCAAGAGACCCAGTACTTC.

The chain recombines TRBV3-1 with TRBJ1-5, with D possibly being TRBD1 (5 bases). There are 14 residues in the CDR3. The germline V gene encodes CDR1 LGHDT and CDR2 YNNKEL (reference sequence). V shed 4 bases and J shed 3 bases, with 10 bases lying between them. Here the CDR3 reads CASSRTCANQPQHF. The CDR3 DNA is TGTGCCAGCAGCCGGACATGCGCCAATCAGCCCCAGCATTTT.